This T cell receptor (beta chain) was sequenced in a study of shared clonotypes between healthy human individuals. Looking at the study overall: Per donor, three plates held CD4 naive cells, three held CD4 memory, two held CD8 naive and one held CD8 memory. Overall study findings and caveats: Generation probability values for non-shared clonotypes were lower than those for clonotypes shared by all four donors. Larger estimated richness was generally recorded for naive subsets relative to memory subsets.

J was trimmed by 2 bases and V by 6 bases; bases with no gene match: 10. CDR1 and CDR2 from the germline V gene are MDHEN and SYDVKM. The CDR3 length is 18 residues. Naive CD8 isolation took CD45RO-negative cells positively selected for CCR7 and excluded terminally differentiated effector memory CD45RA+ cells. As for this clone: Its antigen remains unknown.

Authors' processing steps: Filtering differed because ImmunoSEQ produced junction-only sequences that carried no quality scores. This table comes from immunoSEQ multiplex PCR, and its TCRdb copy is limited to in-frame clones, with some not included. D and trimming come from the DNA, and the V and J calls and clone size come from that table. The sample includes some 2.1 million clones, about 95% of them seen just once. Specimen: naive CD8+ T cells sorted from blood. V and J are TRBV28 and TRBJ2-5; TRBD2 matches 15 bases. The receptor was derived from a man between 18 and 29 years old in good health. The CDR3 protein is CASRSGTSGGTAQETQYF. The DNA for the CDR3 is TGTGCCAGCAGGTCGGGGACTAGCGGGGGGACCGCGCAAGAGACCCAGTACTTC.